The source of this T cell receptor (beta chain) is a study of blood T cell repertoires in COVID-19. Study-wide background: Specimens from acute and convalescent COVID-19 originated in the United States, Italy and Spain.

In the authors' workflow: Amplification of reference gene primers was used by the study to estimate nucleated cell counts. The method was immunoSEQ multiplex PCR; TCRdb's version includes in-frame clones alone and lacks a portion of them. From that table come the V and J calls and clone size; the DNA was used to work out D and trimming. The sample consists of hundreds of thousands of clones, approximately 90% of them appearing once. Germline-derived CDR1 and CDR2 are LGHNA and YNFKEQ. This CDR3 has 18 residues. Trimming took off 4 bases at V and 1 base at J, with 19 bases between the two ends. The origin of this receptor is a man aged 35 to 55 with acute or convalescent COVID-19. The sequencing input was peripheral blood. This chain joins TRBV4-2 and TRBJ2-2; D is ambiguous. The CDR3 here is CASSLEAPSSGNTGELFF. In DNA form, the CDR3 reads TGTGCCAGCAGCCTAGAAGCTCCGTCGTCGGGGAACACCGGGGAGCTGTTTTTT.